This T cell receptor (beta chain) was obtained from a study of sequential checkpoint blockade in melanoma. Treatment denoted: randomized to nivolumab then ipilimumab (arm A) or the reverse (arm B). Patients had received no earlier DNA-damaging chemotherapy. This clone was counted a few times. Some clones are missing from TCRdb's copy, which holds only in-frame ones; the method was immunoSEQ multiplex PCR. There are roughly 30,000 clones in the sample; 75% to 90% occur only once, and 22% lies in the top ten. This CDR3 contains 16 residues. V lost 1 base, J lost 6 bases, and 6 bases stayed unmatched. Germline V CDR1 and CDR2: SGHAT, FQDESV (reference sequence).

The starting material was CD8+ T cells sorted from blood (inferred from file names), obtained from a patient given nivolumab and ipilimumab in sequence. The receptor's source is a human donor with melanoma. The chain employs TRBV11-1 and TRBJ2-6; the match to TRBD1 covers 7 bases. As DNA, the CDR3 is TGTGCCAGCAGCTTAGGACAGGGCCCGTTGGCCAACGTCCTGACTTTC. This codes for CASSLGQGPLANVLTF. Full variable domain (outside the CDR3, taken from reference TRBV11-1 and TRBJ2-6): EAEVAQSPRYKITEKSQAVAFWCDPISGHATLYWYRQILGQGPELLVQFQDESVVDDSQLPKDRFSAERLKGVDSTLKIQPAELGDSAMYLCASSLGQGPLANVLTFGAGSRLTVL.